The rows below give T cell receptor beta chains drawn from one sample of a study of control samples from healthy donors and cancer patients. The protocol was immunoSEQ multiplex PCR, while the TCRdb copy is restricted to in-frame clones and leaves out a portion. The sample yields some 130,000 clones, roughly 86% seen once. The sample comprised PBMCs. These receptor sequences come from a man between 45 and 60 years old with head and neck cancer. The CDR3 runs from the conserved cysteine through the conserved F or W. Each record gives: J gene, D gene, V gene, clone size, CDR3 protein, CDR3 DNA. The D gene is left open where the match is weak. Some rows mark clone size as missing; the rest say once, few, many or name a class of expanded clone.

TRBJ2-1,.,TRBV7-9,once,CASSLGSGVDNEQFF,TGTGCCAGCAGCTTAGGGTCGGGGGTTGATAATGAGCAGTTCTTC
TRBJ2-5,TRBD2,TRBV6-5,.,CASSYSGGGQETQYF,TGTGCCAGCAGTTACTCGGGCGGGGGCCAAGAGACCCAGTACTTC
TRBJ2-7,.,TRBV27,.,CATSRNYEQYF,TGTGCCACCAGCAGGAACTACGAGCAGTACTTC
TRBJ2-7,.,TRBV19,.,CASGPLQGSSYEQYF,TGTGCCAGCGGTCCCCTTCAGGGGTCTTCCTACGAGCAGTACTTC
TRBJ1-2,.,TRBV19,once,CASSIGGRLNYGYTF,TGTGCCAGTAGTATAGGAGGACGGCTAAACTATGGCTACACCTTC
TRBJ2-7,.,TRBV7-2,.,CASSLARAAYEQYF,TGTGCCAGCAGCTTAGCAAGGGCAGCCTACGAGCAGTACTTC
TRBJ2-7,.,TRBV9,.,CATLSGLTLYEQYF,TGTGCCACACTTTCAGGGCTCACCCTTTACGAGCAGTACTTC
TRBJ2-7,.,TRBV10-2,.,CASSEISGSSYEQYF,TGCGCCAGCAGTGAAATAAGCGGCAGCTCCTACGAGCAGTACTTC
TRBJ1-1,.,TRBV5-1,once,CASSLVGTNMNTEAFF,TGCGCCAGCAGCTTGGTTGGGACAAACATGAACACTGAAGCTTTCTTT
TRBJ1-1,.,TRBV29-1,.,CSVVGRDTEAFF,TGCAGCGTTGTTGGTAGGGACACTGAAGCTTTCTTT
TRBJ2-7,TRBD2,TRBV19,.,CASSIYSGGTYEQYF,TGTGCCAGTAGTATTTATAGCGGGGGGACCTACGAGCAGTACTTC
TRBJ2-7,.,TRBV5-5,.,CASSLGRRYLYEQYF,TGTGCCAGCAGCTTGGGGCGCAGGTACCTCTACGAGCAGTACTTC
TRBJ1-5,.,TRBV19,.,CASSTRDYSNQPQHF,TGTGCCAGTAGTACCCGGGATTATAGCAATCAGCCCCAGCATTTT
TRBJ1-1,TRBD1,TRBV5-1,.,CASPSRQGVKNTEAFF,TGCGCCAGCCCCTCGAGGCAGGGGGTGAAGAACACTGAAGCTTTCTTT
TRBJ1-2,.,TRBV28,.,CASSSGGYGYTF,TGTGCCAGCTCCTCTGGGGGCTATGGCTACACCTTC
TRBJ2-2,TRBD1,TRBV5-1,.,CASEGQGTSSPGELFF,TGCGCCAGCGAGGGACAGGGGACCTCTAGTCCCGGGGAGCTGTTTTTT
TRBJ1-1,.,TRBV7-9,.,CASSRQNTEAFF,TGTGCCAGCAGCCGCCAGAACACTGAAGCTTTCTTT
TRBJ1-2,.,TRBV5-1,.,CASSLEGTNGYTF,TGCGCCAGCAGCTTGGAGGGGACAAATGGCTACACCTTC
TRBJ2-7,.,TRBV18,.,CASSPPGSSYEQYF,TGTGCCAGCTCACCACCGGGCAGCTCCTACGAGCAGTACTTC
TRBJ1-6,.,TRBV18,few,CASSPQGRNSPLHF,TGTGCCAGCTCACCGCAGGGGCGGAATTCACCCCTCCACTTT
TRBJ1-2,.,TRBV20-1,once,CSVRTAYGYTF,TGCAGTGTGAGGACCGCATATGGCTACACCTTC
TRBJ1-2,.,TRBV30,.,CAWSVMYGYTF,TGTGCCTGGAGTGTGATGTATGGCTACACCTTC
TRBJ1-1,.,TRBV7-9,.,CASSLGGVDTEAFF,TGTGCCAGCAGCTTAGGGGGGGTAGACACTGAAGCTTTCTTT
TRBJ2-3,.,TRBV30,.,CAWSDLGTIFRDTQYF,TGTGCCTGGAGCGACCTTGGGACAATTTTTAGGGATACGCAGTATTTT
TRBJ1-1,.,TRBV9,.,CASSVEWEHTEAFF,TGTGCCAGCAGCGTAGAGTGGGAACACACTGAAGCTTTCTTT
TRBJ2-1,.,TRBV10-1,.,CASSESLSPYSSYNEQFF,TGCGCCAGCAGTGAGTCCCTCTCCCCGTACAGCTCCTACAATGAGCAGTTCTTC
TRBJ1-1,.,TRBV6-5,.,CASSYSRNTEAFF,TGTGCCAGCAGTTACTCCCGGAACACTGAAGCTTTCTTT
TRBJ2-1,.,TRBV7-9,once,CASSPPVLGEDEQFF,TGTGCCAGCAGCCCCCCTGTCCTAGGGGAGGATGAGCAGTTCTTC
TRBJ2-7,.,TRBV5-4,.,CASSPGQGRVDYEQYF,TGTGCCAGCAGCCCCGGACAAGGACGTGTTGACTACGAGCAGTACTTC
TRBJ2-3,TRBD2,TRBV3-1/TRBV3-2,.,CASSQEVGLAGAAGTDTQYF,TGTGCCAGCAGCCAAGAGGTAGGGCTAGCGGGGGCGGCCGGCACAGATACGCAGTATTTT
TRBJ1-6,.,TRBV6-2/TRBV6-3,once,CASSSQAGQFSPLHF,TGTGCCAGCAGTTCCCAGGCAGGGCAGTTTTCACCCCTCCACTTT
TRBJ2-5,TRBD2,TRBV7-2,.,CASSPLSGRAGEETQYF,TGTGCCAGCAGCCCGCTTAGCGGGAGGGCCGGGGAAGAGACCCAGTACTTC
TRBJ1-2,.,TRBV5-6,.,CASSLQDLGGYTF,TGTGCCAGCAGCTTACAGGACCTTGGGGGCTACACCTTC
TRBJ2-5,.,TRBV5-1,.,CASSLGGVFQETQYF,TGCGCCAGCAGCTTGGGCGGGGTCTTCCAAGAGACCCAGTACTTC
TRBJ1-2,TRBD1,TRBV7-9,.,CASSLTTGDLIANYGYTF,TGTGCCAGCAGCTTGACCACAGGGGACCTCATAGCTAACTATGGCTACACCTTC
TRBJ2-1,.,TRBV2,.,CASRKGDWTHNEQFF,TGTGCCAGCAGGAAAGGGGACTGGACTCACAATGAGCAGTTCTTC
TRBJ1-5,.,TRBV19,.,CASSTRRDAFHQPQHF,TGTGCCAGTAGTACTCGTCGGGACGCCTTCCATCAGCCCCAGCATTTT
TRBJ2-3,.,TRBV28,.,CASSFKWDTHTSTDTQYF,TGTGCCAGCAGTTTCAAGTGGGACACACATACTAGCACAGATACGCAGTATTTT
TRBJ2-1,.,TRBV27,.,CASSLSGEQFF,TGTGCCAGCAGTTTAAGTGGTGAGCAGTTCTTC
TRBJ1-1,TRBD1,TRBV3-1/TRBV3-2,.,CASSQVPGQRKNTEAFF,TGTGCCAGCAGCCAAGTACCGGGACAGCGAAAAAACACTGAAGCTTTCTTT
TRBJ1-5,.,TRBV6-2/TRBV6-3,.,CASSYLDTKAYRQPQHF,TGTGCCAGCAGTTACCTGGACACAAAGGCATATCGGCAGCCCCAGCATTTT
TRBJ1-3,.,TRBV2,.,CASSPWSDSGNTIYF,TGTGCCAGCTCCCCCTGGAGCGACTCTGGAAACACCATATATTTT
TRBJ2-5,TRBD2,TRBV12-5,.,CASGYGLAGRETQYF,TGTGCTAGTGGTTACGGACTAGCGGGCCGAGAGACCCAGTACTTC